This TCR beta chain came from a study of metastatic and nonmetastatic thyroid tumors. Study-wide background: Where malignant and benign thyroid patients were concerned, repertoires were compared across blood and tumor or nodule tissue. Regarding the study as a whole: Significantly higher TCR beta diversity was reportedly seen in malignant thyroid tumors than benign nodules, in blood and tumor.

The table lists this clone with many counts. The antigen is undetermined. A much larger clonotype is one base distant, so this may be a read error. From germline, CDR1 is MNHEY and CDR2 SVGEGT. The CDR3 loop spans 14 amino acids. V was pared by 4 bases and J by 6 bases, with 3 bases of the junction left unmatched. As processed by the authors: Across clinicopathological groups, CDR3 differences served as the basis for building a distant-metastasis classifier for papillary thyroid cancer. TCRdb re-clonotyped the PCR reads via MiXCR. These V and J calls rely on TCRdb rather than the paper's analysis. The sample shows under 20,000 clones, about a quarter of them seen only once. Ahead of thyroid surgery, no patient had received treatment of any kind.

The V and J genes are TRBV6-2 or TRBV6-3 and TRBJ2-2; TRBD2 aligns across 9 bases. The receptor comes from a female donor with papillary thyroid cancer or a benign thyroid nodule (not recorded which). Some clones in this sample may be carry-over from other donors' samples. The sequenced sample was tumor tissue. The CDR3 region is CASSLAGDPGELFF. CDR3 sequence (DNA): TGTGCCAGCAGTTTAGCGGGAGACCCCGGGGAGCTGTTTTTT.